The source of this TCR beta chain is a study of shared clonotypes between healthy human individuals. V lost 3 bases and J 2 bases, leaving 7 bases between the germline ends. This CDR3 has 13 residues. Germline-derived CDR1 and CDR2 are MDHEN and SYDVKM. Sequenced by immunoSEQ multiplex PCR; TCRdb stores in-frame clones only, minus some. The table records hundreds of thousands of clones, around 78% of them present only once. The chain combines TRBV28 with TRBJ1-1; D is uncertain. Sequencing used memory CD4+ T cells sorted from blood. Subset indicated: CD45RA-negative fraction. The receptor was derived from a woman aged 25-40 years in good health. CDR3 DNA sequence: TGTGCCAGCAGTTTGAGCAGAAACACTGAAGCTTTCTTT. Amino acid sequence: CASSLSRNTEAFF.